A selection of T cell receptor beta chains follows, all from one sample in a study of shared clonotypes between healthy human individuals. Generated by immunoSEQ multiplex PCR, the TCRdb table keeps only in-frame clones and is missing some. In the table there are about 490,000 clones, 70% to 80% of which are singletons. Sequenced: PBMCs. These TCRs come from a woman between 40 and 55 years old in good health. Some clones in this sample may be carry-over from other donors' samples. Each CDR3 is given with its conserved first and last residue. Each record gives: clone size, J gene, D gene, V gene, CDR3 length, CDR3 DNA, CDR3 protein. The D gene is left open where the match is weak. Clone size is shown for a subset of rows, as once, few, many or a class of expanded clone.

few	TRBJ2-3	-	TRBV2	17	TGTGCCAGCAGAAGGGAGAGATGGTCAAATAACACAGATACGCAGTATTTT	CASRRERWSNNTDTQYF
-	TRBJ2-3	-	TRBV5-5	16	TGTGCCAGCAGATCCGAGGGGGTGCCCCGCACAGATACGCAGTATTTT	CASRSEGVPRTDTQYF
-	TRBJ1-5	TRBD1	TRBV10-1	20	TGCGCCAGCAGGGATCCGGGACAGGGGGCTCTAGCTAATAGCAATCAGCCCCAGCATTTT	CASRDPGQGALANSNQPQHF
-	TRBJ2-1	-	TRBV27	16	TGTGCCAGCAGCCTTAGCGGCCCGAGCTCCTACAATGAGCAGTTCTTC	CASSLSGPSSYNEQFF
-	TRBJ1-1	-	TRBV5-4	14	TGTGCCAGCAGCTTGGCCAGCATGAACACTGAAGCTTTCTTT	CASSLASMNTEAFF
-	TRBJ2-5	TRBD1	TRBV5-6	16	TGTGCCAGCAGCGGGATGGGACAGGGGTACCAAGAGACCCAGTACTTC	CASSGMGQGYQETQYF
-	TRBJ1-1	-	TRBV9	14	TGTGCCAGCAGCGAACAGGACTTGAACACTGAAGCTTTCTTT	CASSEQDLNTEAFF
many	TRBJ1-5	-	TRBV5-3	15	TGTGCCAGAAGCACCCTAGTAGCGAGCAATCAGCCCCAGCATTTT	CARSTLVASNQPQHF
-	TRBJ2-2	-	TRBV2	14	TGTGCCAGCAGCCGCGGAGTGAACACCGGGGAGCTGTTTTTT	CASSRGVNTGELFF
few	TRBJ2-5	TRBD2	TRBV7-8	18	TGTGCCAGCAGCTTAGCTCCCGCTAGCGGGATAAACCAAGAGACCCAGTACTTC	CASSLAPASGINQETQYF
-	TRBJ2-6	-	TRBV5-1	15	TGCGCCAGCAGTTTCAGCTACTCTGGGGCCAACGTCCTGACTTTC	CASSFSYSGANVLTF
many	TRBJ2-5	-	TRBV5-1	16	TGCGCCAGCAGCTTGGCCTTCCGCGGCGGTATAGAGACCCAGTACTTC	CASSLAFRGGIETQYF
-	TRBJ2-3	TRBD2	TRBV18	16	TGTGCCAGCTCACCATTTGCGGGGGGCTCCACGGATACGCAGTATTTT	CASSPFAGGSTDTQYF
-	TRBJ2-3	TRBD1	TRBV11-2	19	TGTGCCAGCAGCTTAGATCTAGACAGGGGGCGAGGATACACAGATACGCAGTATTTT	CASSLDLDRGRGYTDTQYF
-	TRBJ1-2	TRBD1	TRBV11-2	15	TGTGCCAGCAGCACGCCCCGGGACAGCAAGGATGGCTACACCTTC	CASSTPRDSKDGYTF
-	TRBJ1-2	TRBD1	TRBV5-1	14	TGCGCCAGCAGCTTGGCCAGGGGGCTCGAAGGCTACACCTTC	CASSLARGLEGYTF
-	TRBJ2-1	TRBD2	TRBV9	14	TGTGCCAGCAGCAGGCCGGGACTAGCCTATGAGCAGTTCTTC	CASSRPGLAYEQFF
-	TRBJ1-4	-	TRBV6-5	14	TGTGCCAGCAGTCTCGGTTGGACTAATGAAAAACTGTTTTTT	CASSLGWTNEKLFF
-	TRBJ2-3	-	TRBV18	12	TGTGCCAGCTCACAAAGCACAGATACGCAGTATTTT	CASSQSTDTQYF
-	TRBJ1-3	-	TRBV7-9	12	TGTGCCAGCAGCTTACTAGGAAACACCATATATTTT	CASSLLGNTIYF
once	TRBJ2-3	TRBD1	TRBV5-1	16	TGCGCCAGCAGCTCGGCCCCTGACAGGGTTACAGATACGCAGTATTTT	CASSSAPDRVTDTQYF
-	TRBJ2-7	-	TRBV4-2	15	TGTGCCAGCAGCCAAGATCGCCAGGGCGCCTACGAGCAGTACTTC	CASSQDRQGAYEQYF
-	TRBJ1-2	-	TRBV6-5	9	TGTGCCAGCAGTTATGGCTACACCTTC	CASSYGYTF
-	TRBJ2-3	-	TRBV11-3	16	TGTGCCAGCAGCTCGCCGGGTCCGGGAGGCACAGATACGCAGTATTTT	CASSSPGPGGTDTQYF
-	TRBJ2-5	TRBD2	TRBV5-6	13	TGTGCCAGCGGCCAGGGACTAGCCGTGACCCAGTACTTC	CASGQGLAVTQYF
-	TRBJ1-1	TRBD1	TRBV6-6	16	TGTGCCAGCAGTTACGGGCAGGGGGCTAGGAACACTGAAGCTTTCTTT	CASSYGQGARNTEAFF
-	TRBJ1-5	-	TRBV19	15	TGTGCCAGTAGTAGGACGGGTGGTGGCAATCAGCCCCAGCATTTT	CASSRTGGGNQPQHF
-	TRBJ2-7	-	TRBV2	13	TGTGCCAGCAACCGGGACACTACCTACGAGCAGTACTTC	CASNRDTTYEQYF
-	TRBJ2-1	-	TRBV10-2	12	TGCGCCAGCAGTGGTGGGGTCGTTGAGCAGTTCTTC	CASSGGVVEQFF
once	TRBJ2-1	-	TRBV25-1	11	TGTGCCAGTGGGAAGTCACATGAGCAGTTCTTC	CASGKSHEQFF
-	TRBJ2-3	-	TRBV2	15	TGTGCCAGCAGTCTCTTGCGGGACCCCACAGATACGCAGTATTTT	CASSLLRDPTDTQYF
-	TRBJ2-7	-	TRBV15	14	TGTGCCACCAGCAGAGATAAGGGACCCAACGAGCAGTACTTC	CATSRDKGPNEQYF
-	TRBJ2-7	-	TRBV11-1	14	TGTGCCAGCAGCTTTAGGGGGACCTCCTACGAGCAGTACTTC	CASSFRGTSYEQYF
few	TRBJ2-5	-	TRBV7-9	11	TGTGCCAGCAGCACACAGTGGACCCAGTACTTC	CASSTQWTQYF
-	TRBJ1-5	-	TRBV30	16	TGTGCCTGGAGTGCGGGGCGGGGGCTCGGCAATCAGCCCCAGCATTTT	CAWSAGRGLGNQPQHF
once	TRBJ2-7	TRBD2	TRBV2	14	TGTGCCAGCAGTGAAATGCTAGCGGGAAGTGAGCAGTACTTC	CASSEMLAGSEQYF
-	TRBJ1-4	TRBD1	TRBV5-1	15	TGCGCCAGCAGCCCGGGGGACAGAGATAATGAAAAACTGTTTTTT	CASSPGDRDNEKLFF
many	TRBJ1-2	-	TRBV6-1	13	TGTGCCAGCAGTGAAGTCAGAGGGGTTGGCTACACCTTC	CASSEVRGVGYTF
-	TRBJ2-3	-	TRBV6-1	15	TGTGCCAGCAGCGAGGGACACCGAGCCACAGATACGCAGTATTTT	CASSEGHRATDTQYF
-	TRBJ2-1	-	TRBV9	12	TGTGCCAGCAGCGTAGCGGCGGGAGAGCAGTTCTTC	CASSVAAGEQFF
-	TRBJ2-1	-	TRBV7-2	12	TGTGCCAGCAGCTCGTGGCTAAATGAGCAGTTCTTC	CASSSWLNEQFF
-	TRBJ1-1	-	TRBV27	13	TGTGCCAGCAGTTTAGACCATCGCACTGAAGCTTTCTTT	CASSLDHRTEAFF
-	TRBJ2-4	-	TRBV4-3	16	TGCGCCAGCAGCCAAGATAGGCCACTAGCCAAAAACATTCAGTACTTC	CASSQDRPLAKNIQYF
-	TRBJ2-7	TRBD2	TRBV7-9	13	TGTGCCAGCACTAGCGGGAACTCCTACGAGCAGTACTTC	CASTSGNSYEQYF
-	TRBJ2-3	TRBD2	TRBV18	16	TGTGCCAGCTCACCACCGTTCCTAGCGGGAGTGGATACGCAGTATTTT	CASSPPFLAGVDTQYF
once	TRBJ2-1	-	TRBV7-2	14	TGTGCCAGCAGCCCCCTCGGGGCCTACAATGAGCAGTTCTTC	CASSPLGAYNEQFF
-	TRBJ2-7	-	TRBV2	13	TGTGCCACCGGTTCTGGCGTCACCTACGAGCAGTACTTC	CATGSGVTYEQYF
-	TRBJ2-1	-	TRBV9	17	TGTGCCAGCAGCGTAGGAGCCACAGGGGGAGGGTACAATGAGCAGTTCTTC	CASSVGATGGGYNEQFF
-	TRBJ2-1	-	TRBV19	14	TGTGCCAGTAGTATAGTTGCTAGTATCCATGAGCAGTTCTTC	CASSIVASIHEQFF
once	TRBJ2-7	-	TRBV5-4	15	TGTGCCAGCAGCTTCAAACAGGGCGCGACGAACGAGCAGTACTTC	CASSFKQGATNEQYF
-	TRBJ1-2	-	TRBV2	13	TGTGCCAGCAGGAAGTCGACGAACTATGGCTACACCTTC	CASRKSTNYGYTF
-	TRBJ1-1	-	TRBV5-6	13	TGTGCCAGCAGCTTGGGGTCCGGCACTGAAGCTTTCTTT	CASSLGSGTEAFF
-	TRBJ2-7	TRBD1	TRBV19	15	TGTGCCAGTAGTATCGGGGGGACAGGGGTCTACGAGCAGTACTTC	CASSIGGTGVYEQYF
-	TRBJ2-1	TRBD1	TRBV4-1	15	TGCGCCAGCAGCTTCGACAGGGGATTAGGCGCTGAGCAGTTCTTC	CASSFDRGLGAEQFF
-	TRBJ1-1	-	TRBV5-1	17	TGCGCCAGCAGCTTGAGGGGACCCGCCCAGTGGGCCACTGAAGCTTTCTTT	CASSLRGPAQWATEAFF
-	TRBJ1-1	-	TRBV6-1	15	TGTGCCAGCAGCCCGAACAGCGGCCTAGGCACTGAAGCTTTCTTT	CASSPNSGLGTEAFF
-	TRBJ2-1	TRBD2	TRBV6-1	15	TGTGCCAGCAGTGGAATTCGGGGGGGTTACAATGAGCAGTTCTTC	CASSGIRGGYNEQFF
-	TRBJ2-5	-	TRBV12-5	14	TGTGCTAGTGGTTTGGTACCGGCAGGAGAGACCCAGTACTTC	CASGLVPAGETQYF
-	TRBJ1-2	-	TRBV6-4	13	TGTGCCAGCAGTGACGTAGGCCCCCTGAAACTTTTCTTC	CASSDVGPLKLFF
-	TRBJ2-1	TRBD2	TRBV30	16	TGTGCCTGGAGTGTGCCACTAGCGAACTCCTACAATGAGCAGTTCTTC	CAWSVPLANSYNEQFF